The 17 T cell receptor beta chains below all came from one sample that was sequenced in a study of cytomegalovirus exposure and HLA in healthy donors. PCR primers comprised 60 Vbeta and 13 Jbeta primers. Here immunoSEQ multiplex PCR was the method, and the copy in TCRdb shows in-frame clones only, minus some. This table has about 62,000 clones, 70% to 90% appearing once. Material: PBMCs. Receptors originate from a man between 18 and 29 years old in good health and CMV-seronegative.

The rearrangement links TRBV28 to TRBJ1-1; 12 bases line up with TRBD1. CDR3 size: 17 residues. CDR1 is MDHEN, CDR2 SYDVKM, per germline. The ends lost 6 bases at V and 0 bases at J; junction bases unmatched: 8. The CDR3 region has the DNA TGTGCCAGCAGCTCCCCCGGGACAGGGGGCTTGAACACTGAAGCTTTCTTT. Translated, it gives CASSSPGTGGLNTEAFF.

The chain couples TRBV18 to TRBJ2-7; D remains ambiguous. The CDR3 is 13 amino acids. V was trimmed by 0 bases and J by 2 bases, leaving 5 bases between them. Germline CDR1 KGHSH, CDR2 LQKENI. This chain's CDR3 is CASSPPGPYEQYF. The CDR3 DNA reads TGTGCCAGCTCACCACCGGGCCCCTACGAGCAGTACTTC. Using reference TRBV18 and TRBJ2-7 for the parts outside the CDR3, the full variable domain is NAGVMQNPRHLVRRRGQEARLRCSPMKGHSHVYWYRQLPEEGLKFMVYLQKENIIDESGMPKERFSAEFPKEGPSILRIQQVVRGDSAAYFCASSPPGPYEQYFGPGTRLTVT.

This chain connects TRBV10-3 to TRBJ2-5, with 9 bases aligning to TRBD1. Germline loops: CDR1 ENHRY, CDR2 SYGVKD. V was pared by 10 bases and J by 1 base, with 7 bases of the junction left unmatched. CDR3 length: 14 residues. The CDR3 loop reads CATQAGQGQETQYF. For the CDR3, the DNA is TGTGCCACCCAGGCGGGACAGGGCCAAGAGACCCAGTACTTC.

The chain uses TRBV5-1 and TRBJ2-1; D gene unclear. Germline assignment: CDR1 SGHRS and CDR2 YFSETQ. The germline V and J ends were trimmed by 4 bases and 10 bases, with 9 bases remaining between them. This CDR3 is built from 11 residues. The CDR3 spells CASSLKAEQFF. CDR3 sequence (DNA): TGCGCCAGCAGCCTTAAAGCCGAGCAGTTCTTC.

This rearrangement joins TRBV29-1 to TRBJ1-4; D gene uncertain. Germline V gene lookup returns CDR1 SQVTM and CDR2 ANQGSEA. The CDR3 consists of 11 residues. V gave up 4 bases and J gave up 5 bases, with 5 bases separating them. CDR3 sequence: CSVVRNEKLFF. CDR3 in DNA: TGCAGCGTTGTCAGGAATGAAAAACTGTTTTTT.

This chain uses TRBV9 with TRBJ1-2; 9 nucleotides agree with TRBD1. CDR3 size: 16 residues. The J segment lost 4 bases and the V segment lost 3 bases, leaving 10 bases of the junction unmatched. CDR1 is SGDLS, CDR2 YYNGEE, per germline. CDR3 loop: CASSDTYRGLGYGYTF. CDR3 in DNA: TGTGCCAGCAGCGACACCTACAGGGGGCTGGGCTATGGCTACACCTTC.

DNA for the CDR3: TGTGCCAGCAGCCAAGGCGCGGGTAGCGGGGAATCCTACGAGCAGTACTTC. Translating it yields CASSQGAGSGESYEQYF. V is TRBV4-2 and J is TRBJ2-7; 8 bases line up with TRBD2. This CDR3 comprises 17 residues. Germline CDR1 is LGHNA and CDR2 is YNFKEQ. The ends lost 1 base at V and 1 base at J; junction bases unmatched: 9.

The chain is built from TRBV28 and TRBJ2-3, with D hard to call. Germline V gives CDR1 MDHEN, CDR2 SYDVKM. This CDR3 has 11 residues. V lost 4 bases, J lost 6 bases, and 5 bases lay in between. The CDR3 spells CASSYRDTQYF. CDR3 in DNA: TGTGCCAGCAGTTACCGGGATACGCAGTATTTT.

The V and J genes are TRBV10-3 and TRBJ2-5, with D perhaps TRBD1 (5 bases). The CDR3 length is 15 residues. V lost 0 bases and J 0 bases, leaving 8 bases between the germline ends. The germline CDR1 and CDR2 sequences are ENHRY and SYGVKD. The DNA of the CDR3 is TGTGCCATCAGTGAGTCTACAGGCAACCAAGAGACCCAGTACTTC. Amino acid sequence: CAISESTGNQETQYF.

This chain links TRBV10-3 with TRBJ2-5; tentative D call: TRBD1 (6 bases). Trimming cost V 10 bases and J 5 bases, with 17 bases left between them. Germline CDR1 is ENHRY and CDR2 is SYGVKD. There are 13 residues in the CDR3. This chain's CDR3 is CATCTGFCETQYF. The CDR3 DNA follows: TGTGCCACCTGTACAGGGTTTTGTGAGACCCAGTACTTC.

V gene TRBV28 combines with J gene TRBJ1-1; D is ambiguous. V lost 6 bases to trimming and J lost 10 bases, with 18 bases between them. The CDR3 has 13 amino acids. The germline V gene encodes CDR1 MDHEN and CDR2 SYDVKM. CDR3 residues: CASSLPPGSRAFF. CDR3 nucleotides: TGTGCCAGCAGCCTCCCTCCGGGATCCAGAGCTTTCTTT.

CDR3 sequence reads: CASSLAWGLYNEQFF. CDR3 coding DNA: TGCGCCAGCAGCCTGGCGTGGGGACTCTACAATGAGCAGTTCTTC. This chain uses TRBV5-1 with TRBJ2-1; TRBD2 is a possible D gene (6 bases). Germline V gives CDR1 SGHRS, CDR2 YFSETQ. The CDR3 loop spans 15 amino acids. With 4 bases removed from V and 3 bases from J, the gap between germline ends came to 14 bases.

This rearrangement joins TRBV7-8 to TRBJ2-5; 7 bases map to TRBD1. V trimming: 4 bases; J trimming: 5 bases; junction bases outside the gene matches: 7. The CDR3 totals 14 residues. CDR1 is SGHVS, CDR2 FQNEAQ, per germline. This chain's CDR3 is CASSYRQGRETQYF. The CDR3, as DNA: TGTGCCAGCAGCTATCGACAGGGCCGGGAGACCCAGTACTTC.

The gene calls are TRBV28 and TRBJ2-7; 9 bases are a match to TRBD2. CDR1 and CDR2 (germline): MDHEN, SYDVKM. V shed 6 bases and J 2 bases; nucleotides not matched to a gene: 8. The CDR3 contains 15 residues. This CDR3 is CASSQPVAGAYEQYF. In DNA, the CDR3 is TGTGCCAGCAGCCAACCGGTAGCGGGGGCCTACGAGCAGTACTTC.

The chain links TRBV4-1 to TRBJ1-1; TRBD1 agrees at 9 bases. The CDR3 has 17 residues. The junction had 6 bases not matched to a gene; V was cut back by 1 base and J by 0 bases. Germline CDR1 is MGHRA and CDR2 is YSYEKL. CDR3 sequence reads: CASSQGGQGLMNTEAFF. In nucleotides, the CDR3 is TGCGCCAGCAGCCAAGGGGGACAGGGACTCATGAACACTGAAGCTTTCTTT.

CDR3 DNA: TGTGCCAGCAGGGCCCCCAGCGGGGGATTCTACGAGCAGTACTTC. Amino acids: CASRAPSGGFYEQYF. The chain carries TRBV2 and TRBJ2-7; the match to TRBD2 covers 8 bases. V dropped 6 bases and J dropped 3; count of bases not matched to a gene: 10. This CDR3 has 15 amino acids. Looked up from germline, CDR1 is SNHLY and CDR2 is FYNNEI.

The chain carries TRBV2 and TRBJ1-2; TRBD1 is a possible D gene (6 bases). Trimming stripped 8 bases from V and 8 bases from J, with 15 bases between. This CDR3 is built from 12 residues. Germline V lookup: CDR1 SNHLY, CDR2 FYNNEI. CDR3 region: CASQGIARGYTF. CDR3 nucleotide sequence: TGTGCCAGCCAGGGGATCGCGCGGGGCTACACCTTC.